Listed below are T cell receptor beta chains from one sample, sequenced in a study of monozygotic twins with inflammatory bowel disease. TCRdb reanalyzed the 5' RACE reads, giving one entry per CDR3 protein sequence and no DNA. The listing records about 170,000 distinct CDR3 sequences. Sequencing used blood. The receptors derive from a human donor with ulcerative colitis or Crohn's disease, or a healthy co-twin of an affected twin (not recorded which). Each CDR3 is given with its conserved first and last residue. Fields, in order: J gene, V gene, CDR3 length, CDR3 protein.

>TRBJ2-6|TRBV25-1|17
CASSAYVGTDGANVLTF
>TRBJ2-6|TRBV20-1|16
CSARDQGVSGANVLTF
>TRBJ1-1|TRBV5-1|12
CASSLGDREAFF
>TRBJ2-1|TRBV6-1|15
CASTPLGTSYGEQFF
>TRBJ2-1|TRBV6-2/TRBV6-3|18
CASSYPPRLAGVDNEQFF
>TRBJ1-5|TRBV5-5|16
CASSFRLPQGPEPQHF
>TRBJ2-6|TRBV20-1|14
CSASRGVGANVLTF
>TRBJ2-7|TRBV10-3|17
CAISTAVWTSGRAEQYF
>TRBJ2-2|TRBV24-1|15
CATSKQAPNTGELFF
>TRBJ2-7|TRBV5-1|19
CASSSTSGRASLRSYEQYF
>TRBJ2-1|TRBV20-1|15
CSALRAGNSYNEQFF
>TRBJ1-1|TRBV11-2|14
CASSMTTGHAEAFF
>TRBJ2-2|TRBV23-1|15
CASTGLARNTGELFF
>TRBJ1-1|TRBV3-1|14
CASSPFGTGGTAFF
>TRBJ2-1|TRBV2|18
CASSETGTSSSSYNEQFF
>TRBJ1-1|TRBV10-3|13
CAISEPRGTEAFF
>TRBJ1-2|TRBV7-9|15
CASSLSASGNYGYTF
>TRBJ2-4|TRBV11-2|14
CASSLDAGGNIQYF
>TRBJ1-2|TRBV10-1|13
CASSETGDYGYTF
>TRBJ2-1|TRBV14|22
CASSPSLWQLFTNDISFNEQFF
>TRBJ2-1|TRBV11-2|14
CASSPGGNWNEQFF
>TRBJ2-3|TRBV14|18
CASSHLLIAGRNGDTQYF
>TRBJ2-2|TRBV6-5|19
CASSYSILGLNGLPGELFF
>TRBJ1-2|TRBV30|11
CAWRASYGYTF
>TRBJ2-2|TRBV6-6|13
CASSPKKTGELFF
>TRBJ2-1|TRBV5-1|16
CASSLGPHRVANEQFF
>TRBJ1-6|TRBV5-6|17
CASRRSGAGSYNSPLHF
>TRBJ2-7|TRBV20-1|12
CSAQPTGEEQYF
>TRBJ1-6|TRBV10-3|18
CAISESIGPGLRDSALHF
>TRBJ2-5|TRBV20-1|12
CSAWRYQETQYF
>TRBJ2-5|TRBV25-1|13
CASSGAGQETQYF
>TRBJ1-2|TRBV5-1|15
CASSPGTGADYGYTF
>TRBJ1-2|TRBV9|16
CASSVVATGGIYGYTF
>TRBJ2-2|TRBV24-1|13
CATGTSNTGELFF
>TRBJ2-7|TRBV29-1|14
CSVTTLISSYEQYF
>TRBJ2-3|TRBV12-3/TRBV12-4|15
CASSSASGRIDTQYF
>TRBJ2-5|TRBV29-1|11
CSVDSKETQYF
>TRBJ2-5|TRBV27|14
CASSLSSGRKTQYF
>TRBJ2-1|TRBV7-2|16
CASSLQALARYNEQFF
>TRBJ2-1|TRBV5-1|16
CASSLLAGGSRNEQFF
>TRBJ1-1|TRBV19|19
CASSSRLVAAGRRYTEAFF
>TRBJ2-7|TRBV27|11
CASTNNYEQYF
>TRBJ1-2|TRBV5-1|14
CASSSGTGAYGYTF
>TRBJ2-4|TRBV5-5|14
CASSLDPGKNIQYF
>TRBJ2-5|TRBV7-2|14
CASSLRGSQETQYF
>TRBJ2-2|TRBV28|17
CASVSSGMRLNTGELFF
>TRBJ2-3|TRBV10-3|13
CAIHGRSTDTQYF
>TRBJ1-4|TRBV28|15
CASSSGGGYNEKLFF
>TRBJ1-1|TRBV6-2/TRBV6-3|15
CASSYAGVSNTEAFF
>TRBJ2-7|TRBV5-1|14
CASSVYTGVSEQYF